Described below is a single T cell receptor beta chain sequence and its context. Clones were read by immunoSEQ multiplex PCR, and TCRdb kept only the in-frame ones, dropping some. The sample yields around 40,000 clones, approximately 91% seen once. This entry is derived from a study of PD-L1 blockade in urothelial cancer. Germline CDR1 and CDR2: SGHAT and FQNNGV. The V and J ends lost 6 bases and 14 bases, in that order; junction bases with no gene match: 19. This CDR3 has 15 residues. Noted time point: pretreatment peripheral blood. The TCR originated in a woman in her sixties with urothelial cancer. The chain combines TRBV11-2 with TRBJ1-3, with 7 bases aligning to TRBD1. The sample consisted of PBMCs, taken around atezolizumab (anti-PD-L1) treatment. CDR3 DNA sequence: TGTGCCAGCAGGGTACCTACAGGGGTTACCAGTCGGCTATATTTT. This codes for CASRVPTGVTSRLYF.